Following are 9 T cell receptor beta chains from one sample sequenced in a study of beta chain features in type 1 diabetes. Expressed TCRB transcripts were sequenced after all isolated RNA was converted to cDNA. Here immunoSEQ multiplex PCR was the method, and the copy in TCRdb shows in-frame clones only, minus some. The sample consists of about 900,000 clones, around a sixth of them appearing once. Sequenced material: naive CD4+ T cells from blood. The origin of the receptors is a woman aged 18 to 35 in good health.

This sequence joins TRBV28 and TRBJ2-3; tentative D call: TRBD1 (5 bases). Germline CDR1 MDHEN, CDR2 SYDVKM. The CDR3 is made up of 17 amino acids. V was clipped by 4 bases and J by 1 base, with 18 bases between them. CDR3 coding DNA: TGTGCCAGCAGTTCATCCACATGGACACAACGCACAGATACGCAGTATTTT. Translated, it gives CASSSSTWTQRTDTQYF.

This clone was observed a few times. This rearrangement joins TRBV9 to TRBJ2-3; TRBD1 matches at 8 bases. CDR1 and CDR2 (germline): SGDLS, YYNGEE. This CDR3 spans 13 amino acids. V lost 4 bases, J lost 3 bases, and 1 base stayed unmatched. The CDR3 region has the DNA TGTGCCAGCAGCAGACAGGGGACAGATACGCAGTATTTT. This gives the protein CASSRQGTDTQYF. Variable domain in full (rest from reference TRBV9 and TRBJ2-3): DSGVTQTPKHLITATGQRVTLRCSPRSGDLSVYWYQQSLDQGLQFLIQYYNGEERAKGNILERFSAQQFPDLHSELNLSSLELGDSALYFCASSRQGTDTQYFGPGTRLTVL.

The gene calls are TRBV5-5 and TRBJ1-4; no clear D gene. The CDR3 totals 15 residues. The V gene's germline CDR1 is SGHKS and CDR2 YYEKEE (reference sequence). The V end was cut by 1 base, the J end by 0 bases, with 7 bases between. The CDR3 reads CASSLLRSTNEKLFF. The CDR3 DNA reads TGTGCCAGCAGCTTGCTCAGATCAACTAATGAAAAACTGTTTTTT. The variable domain in full, completed from reference TRBV5-5 and TRBJ1-4, reads DAGVTQSPTHLIKTRGQQVTLRCSPISGHKSVSWYQQVLGQGPQFIFQYYEKEERGRGNFPDRFSARQFPNYSSELNVNALLLGDSALYLCASSLLRSTNEKLFFGSGTQLSVL.

The J gene is TRBJ1-1, the V gene TRBV5-4; D is possibly TRBD1 (5 bases). Trimming took off 4 bases at V and 1 base at J, with 23 bases between the two ends. Germline assignment: CDR1 SGHNT and CDR2 YYREEE (reference sequence). There are 18 residues in the CDR3. The CDR3 nucleotides read TGTGCCAGCAGCCAAGACCTCTCCCCACAGGCCGCGAACACTGAAGCTTTCTTT. It translates to CASSQDLSPQAANTEAFF.

The chain combines TRBV18 with TRBJ1-2; D is ambiguous. The CDR3 spans 13 residues. CDR1 and CDR2 from the germline V gene are KGHSH and LQKENI. The germline V and J ends were trimmed by 5 bases and 5 bases, with 12 bases remaining between them. CDR3 DNA sequence: TGTGCCAGCTCATCGACACGGGAATATGGCTACACCTTC. This translates into CASSSTREYGYTF.

The chain has TRBV19 and TRBJ2-1; D possibly matches TRBD1 or TRBD2 (5 bases each). The length of the CDR3 is 15 residues. Germline CDR1 LNHDA, CDR2 SQIVND (reference sequence). Trimming removed 7 bases at V and 4 bases at J, with 17 bases between. The DNA of the CDR3 is TGTGCCAGTACCTCAGGGCGGGCTGGTTACAATGAGCAGTTCTTC. Protein product: CASTSGRAGYNEQFF.

The chain uses TRBV19 and TRBJ1-5, with D hard to call. V lost 3 bases to trimming and J lost 4 bases, with 10 bases between them. Germline V gene lookup returns CDR1 LNHDA and CDR2 SQIVND (reference sequence). CDR3 length: 14 residues. The DNA for the CDR3 is TGTGCCAGTAGTATCCAGGTACTAAATCAGCCCCAGCATTTT. Residues: CASSIQVLNQPQHF.

As concerns this clone: This sample also contains other DNA sequences that code for the same CDR3. V gene TRBV27 combines with J gene TRBJ2-3; D is ambiguous. The length of the CDR3 is 13 residues. Germline V CDR1 and CDR2: MNHEY, SMNVEV (reference sequence). The V gene lost 6 bases and the J gene lost 3 bases, with 10 bases spanning the gap. The CDR3 spells CASSPQGTDTQYF. CDR3 bases: TGTGCCAGCAGCCCCCAAGGGACAGATACGCAGTATTTT.

The rearrangement links TRBV2 to TRBJ1-4; possible D gene TRBD1, 5 bases. Germline CDR1 and CDR2: SNHLY and FYNNEI. V dropped 6 bases and J dropped 6 bases, with 11 bases sitting between them. The CDR3 consists of 13 residues. CDR3 in amino acids: CASRTIGDEKLFF. The CDR3 region has the DNA TGTGCCAGCAGGACGATAGGGGATGAAAAACTGTTTTTT.